Each of the 5 T cell receptor beta chains below was sequenced from the same sample in a study of cytomegalovirus exposure and HLA in healthy donors. The PCR had 60 Vbeta and 13 Jbeta primers. The assay was immunoSEQ multiplex PCR, and TCRdb's table has in-frame clones only and misses some. The sample holds about 160,000 clones; roughly 70% are singletons and the top ten take roughly 7.1%. The sequencing sample was made of PBMCs. Every receptor here comes from a middle-aged man in good health and CMV-seropositive.

The chain recombines TRBV4-3 with TRBJ2-2; 8 bases fit TRBD1. Trimming at V came to 2 bases and at J to 4 bases, leaving 6 bases not matched to a gene. In germline, CDR1 is LGHNA, CDR2 YSLEER. The CDR3 contains 16 residues. Written as DNA, the CDR3 is TGCGCCAGCAGCCAATTTTGGCAGGGGGCCACCGGGGAGCTGTTTTTT. Translation gives CASSQFWQGATGELFF.

This clone was counted between two and nine times. The rearrangement uses TRBV5-6 and TRBJ1-1, with TRBD1 matching 7 bases. CDR3 size: 15 residues. Germline loops: CDR1 SGHDT, CDR2 YYEEEE. V shed 6 bases and J 4 bases; nucleotides not matched to a gene: 12. The chain's CDR3 is CASTELGQRATEAFF. The DNA for the CDR3 is TGTGCCAGCACCGAATTGGGACAGCGAGCCACTGAAGCTTTCTTT.

This clone was observed a few times. V and J are TRBV5-6 and TRBJ2-5, with 10 nucleotides matching TRBD1. The closer fit of TRBJ2-7 to the DNA end suggests the J call may be wrong. There are 16 residues in the CDR3. CDR1 is SGHDT and CDR2 is YYEEEE in the germline V gene. DNA of the CDR3: TGTGCCAGCAGCTCTACCGGACAGGGGGGTATTTACGAGCAGTACTTC. Translation: CASSSTGQGGIYEQYF.

This clone has only one observation. This chain joins TRBV6-5 and TRBJ1-1, with TRBD1 identical over 7 bases. This CDR3 has 14 amino acids. Germline V gene lookup returns CDR1 MNHEY and CDR2 SVGAGI. J gave up 6 bases and V 2 bases, and 6 bases lay outside the gene matches. The CDR3 nucleotides are TGTGCCAGCAGTTACCCAAGCAGGGGGTCTGAAGCTTTCTTT. Amino acid sequence: CASSYPSRGSEAFF.

The rearrangement joins TRBV7-2 to TRBJ2-5; TRBD2 aligns across 10 bases. The CDR3 loop spans 15 amino acids. The germline gives CDR1 SGHTA, CDR2 FQGNSA. Germline trimming cut 4 bases from V and 2 bases from J; bases unmatched to any gene: 4. CDR3 sequence: CASSWSGGGQETQYF. CDR3 nucleotides: TGTGCCAGCAGCTGGAGCGGGGGGGGGCAAGAGACCCAGTACTTC.